Listed below are T cell receptor beta chains from one sample, sequenced in a study of T cells in Graves' hyperthyroidism and ophthalmopathy. Using its own MiXCR run on the multiplex PCR reads, TCRdb lists one record per CDR3 protein. The data hold approximately 710,000 distinct CDR3 sequences, with approximately 15% observed a single time. Input material: blood. The source of these receptors is a man over 45 with Graves' hyperthyroidism. The CDR3 runs from the conserved cysteine through the conserved F or W. A D gene is named only where the DNA matches it firmly. Where a row states a size, it is once, few, many or the class of an expanded clone; other rows omit it.

J gene: TRBJ2-1
V gene: TRBV19
D gene: -
clone size: few
CDR3 length: 14
CDR3 DNA: TGTGCCAGTGGTACCGGGACTCTAGTTGCTGAGCAGTTCTTC
CDR3 protein: CASGTGTLVAEQFF

J gene: TRBJ2-2
V gene: TRBV6-1
D gene: -
clone size: few
CDR3 length: 16
CDR3 DNA: TGTGCCAGCAGGCAAGGGACCCCCGCGAACACCGGGGAGCTGTTTTTT
CDR3 protein: CASRQGTPANTGELFF

J gene: TRBJ1-1
V gene: TRBV28
D gene: -
clone size: many
CDR3 length: 14
CDR3 DNA: TGTGCCAGCAGTTTTTATCAAAGGAACACTGAAGCTTTCTTT
CDR3 protein: CASSFYQRNTEAFF

J gene: TRBJ1-4
V gene: TRBV19
D gene: TRBD1
clone size: many
CDR3 length: 16
CDR3 DNA: TGTGCCAGTAGCGGAGTCACAGGGGGCACTAATGAAAAACTGTTTTTT
CDR3 protein: CASSGVTGGTNEKLFF

J gene: TRBJ2-1
V gene: TRBV13
D gene: -
clone size: -
CDR3 length: 15
CDR3 DNA: TGTGCCAGCAGCCCAACTAGGGCCTCCTACAATGAGCAGTTCTTC
CDR3 protein: CASSPTRASYNEQFF

J gene: TRBJ1-1
V gene: TRBV18
D gene: -
clone size: few
CDR3 length: 14
CDR3 DNA: TGTGCCAGCTCCGAATCAGGGTCCGACACTGAAGCTTTCTTT
CDR3 protein: CASSESGSDTEAFF

J gene: TRBJ2-3
V gene: TRBV5-1
D gene: -
clone size: many
CDR3 length: 16
CDR3 DNA: TGCGCCAGCAGACTAACACAGGGAAGCCCCACAGATACGCAGTATTTT
CDR3 protein: CASRLTQGSPTDTQYF

J gene: TRBJ2-1
V gene: TRBV30
D gene: -
clone size: few
CDR3 length: 9
CDR3 DNA: TGTGCCCTGGACTCCGAGCAGTTCTTC
CDR3 protein: CALDSEQFF

J gene: TRBJ2-7
V gene: TRBV5-1
D gene: TRBD1
clone size: many
CDR3 length: 15
CDR3 DNA: TGCGCCAGCAGCTTGGCAGGCAGGGGGAAGGACGAGCAGTACTTC
CDR3 protein: CASSLAGRGKDEQYF

J gene: TRBJ2-7
V gene: TRBV11-2
D gene: -
clone size: many
CDR3 length: 16
CDR3 DNA: TGTGCCAGCAGCCTCCCCGTTACGGGGTTTACCTACGAGCAGTACTTC
CDR3 protein: CASSLPVTGFTYEQYF

J gene: TRBJ2-3
V gene: TRBV2
D gene: TRBD1
clone size: many
CDR3 length: 13
CDR3 DNA: TGTGCCAGCAGTGGGGACAGGGAAGATACGCAGTATTTT
CDR3 protein: CASSGDREDTQYF

J gene: TRBJ1-5
V gene: TRBV12-3/TRBV12-4
D gene: TRBD1
clone size: many
CDR3 length: 12
CDR3 DNA: TGTGCCTCAAAGACAGGGGGCCAGCCCCAGCATTTT
CDR3 protein: CASKTGGQPQHF

J gene: TRBJ2-1
V gene: TRBV30
D gene: TRBD2
clone size: few
CDR3 length: 15
CDR3 DNA: TGTGCCTGGAGTGTTGGGATAGCGGGAGTGGTTGAGCAGTTCTTC
CDR3 protein: CAWSVGIAGVVEQFF

J gene: TRBJ2-7
V gene: TRBV28
D gene: -
clone size: many
CDR3 length: 11
CDR3 DNA: TGTGCCTCCCAGGTGAGGTACGAGCAGTACTTC
CDR3 protein: CASQVRYEQYF

J gene: TRBJ2-3
V gene: TRBV9
D gene: -
clone size: -
CDR3 length: 13
CDR3 DNA: TGTGCCAGCAGCGTAGGATGGGGTGATACGCAGTATTTT
CDR3 protein: CASSVGWGDTQYF

J gene: TRBJ2-3
V gene: TRBV11-2
D gene: -
clone size: many
CDR3 length: 14
CDR3 DNA: TGTGCCAGCAGCTTCGACAGGAGCACAGATACGCAGTATTTT
CDR3 protein: CASSFDRSTDTQYF

J gene: TRBJ1-1
V gene: TRBV12-3/TRBV12-4
D gene: TRBD1
clone size: many
CDR3 length: 15
CDR3 DNA: TGTGCCAGCAGTCCTATCCGACAGGGTAGGACTGAAGCTTTCTTT
CDR3 protein: CASSPIRQGRTEAFF

J gene: TRBJ2-3
V gene: TRBV6-5
D gene: TRBD1
clone size: -
CDR3 length: 15
CDR3 DNA: TGTGCCAGCAGTTACGAGGGGGCGTGGAGCCATACGCAGTATTTT
CDR3 protein: CASSYEGAWSHTQYF

J gene: TRBJ1-2
V gene: TRBV27
D gene: TRBD1
clone size: many
CDR3 length: 14
CDR3 DNA: TGTGCCAGCAGTAGGGGGACAGGGAGTTATGGCTACACCTTC
CDR3 protein: CASSRGTGSYGYTF

J gene: TRBJ1-2
V gene: TRBV12-3/TRBV12-4
D gene: -
clone size: many
CDR3 length: 14
CDR3 DNA: TGTGCCAGCAGTTTTCGCCCCGGGGCCTATGGCTACACCTTC
CDR3 protein: CASSFRPGAYGYTF

J gene: TRBJ1-5
V gene: TRBV24-1
D gene: TRBD1
clone size: -
CDR3 length: 13
CDR3 DNA: TGTGCCGCGTACAGGGGGGACAATCAGCCCCAGCATTTT
CDR3 protein: CAAYRGDNQPQHF

J gene: TRBJ1-6
V gene: TRBV27
D gene: -
clone size: few
CDR3 length: 15
CDR3 DNA: TGTGCCAGCAGTTTAAGCCACTCCTATAATTCACCCCTCCACTTT
CDR3 protein: CASSLSHSYNSPLHF

J gene: TRBJ2-5
V gene: TRBV28
D gene: TRBD1
clone size: -
CDR3 length: 15
CDR3 DNA: TGTGCCAGCAGGACTTACAGGGGGGACCAAGAGACCCAGTACTTC
CDR3 protein: CASRTYRGDQETQYF

J gene: TRBJ2-3
V gene: TRBV9
D gene: TRBD2
clone size: -
CDR3 length: 17
CDR3 DNA: TGTGCCAGCAGTGAGGACACCGGGACTAGCGTCACAGATACGCAGTATTTT
CDR3 protein: CASSEDTGTSVTDTQYF

J gene: TRBJ2-7
V gene: TRBV12-3/TRBV12-4
D gene: -
clone size: many
CDR3 length: 16
CDR3 DNA: TGTGCCAGCAGTTTCATTGCCGGCTTTAGCTCCTACGAGCAGTACTTC
CDR3 protein: CASSFIAGFSSYEQYF

J gene: TRBJ2-1
V gene: TRBV9
D gene: TRBD2
clone size: -
CDR3 length: 15
CDR3 DNA: TGTGCCAGCAGCGCAAAGACTAGCGGAGACAATGAGCAGTTCTTC
CDR3 protein: CASSAKTSGDNEQFF

J gene: TRBJ2-5
V gene: TRBV5-1
D gene: -
clone size: many
CDR3 length: 14
CDR3 DNA: TGCGCCAGCAGCTTGGCAGGGTCCAGGGAGACCCAGTACTTC
CDR3 protein: CASSLAGSRETQYF

J gene: TRBJ1-2
V gene: TRBV28
D gene: -
clone size: -
CDR3 length: 16
CDR3 DNA: TGTGCCAGCAGTCTCCATGGGACACTCCAAGGTGGTGGCTACACCTTC
CDR3 protein: CASSLHGTLQGGGYTF

J gene: TRBJ1-5
V gene: TRBV2
D gene: -
clone size: few
CDR3 length: 14
CDR3 DNA: TGTGCCAGCAGTGAGGGACCTTTCAATCAGCCCCAGCATTTT
CDR3 protein: CASSEGPFNQPQHF

J gene: TRBJ2-2
V gene: TRBV27
D gene: TRBD2
clone size: few
CDR3 length: 15
CDR3 DNA: TGTGCCAGCAGTCAACTAGCGGGGAACACCGGGGAGCTGTTTTTT
CDR3 protein: CASSQLAGNTGELFF